This T cell receptor (beta chain) was captured by sequencing in a study of cytomegalovirus exposure and HLA in healthy donors. As for the study in general: According to later analysis, the same platform produced the 120 validation and over 600 first-cohort repertoires.

V shed 1 base and J shed 5 bases, with 9 bases lying between them. CDR3 length equals 14 residues. Germline loops: CDR1 SGHTA, CDR2 FQGNSA. The assay was immunoSEQ multiplex PCR, and TCRdb's table has in-frame clones only and misses some. This sample has hundreds of thousands of clones, with roughly 88% found just once. V usage is TRBV7-2 and J usage is TRBJ1-5, with D possibly being TRBD1 (5 bases). Input material: PBMCs. The receptor was derived from a woman younger than 35 in good health and CMV-seronegative. The CDR3 here is CASSLVVGDQPQHF. The CDR3 bases are TGTGCCAGCAGCTTAGTAGTAGGGGATCAGCCCCAGCATTTT.